The sequence of this T cell receptor (beta chain) was determined in a study of naive and memory T cell subsets. A note on this clonotype: Its antigen is unknown.

Findings and caveats of the study: TCR transcript changes with activation or differentiation may affect this RNA method.

For blood and skin samples, reverse transcription used TCR alpha and beta constant primers. TCRdb used MiXCR to reprocess the 5' RACE reads, holding one entry per CDR3 protein. In the table there are 20,000 to 30,000 distinct CDR3 sequences, under 25% of which are singletons. The CDR3 loop spans 16 amino acids. The V and J ends lost 4 bases and 1 base, in that order; junction bases with no gene match: 7. Germline values: CDR1 MNHEY, CDR2 SVGAGI. Whole-blood samples were over 2 ml of peripheral blood from healthy adult volunteers. This receptor was taken from a female donor in good health. This sequence joins TRBV6-5 and TRBJ2-4; 7 bases fit TRBD2. The CDR3 DNA is TGTGCCAGCAGTTCCCAGGGAGCGGGGGCCAAAAACATTCAGTACTTC. It translates to CASSSQGAGAKNIQYF.